A selection of T cell receptor beta chains follows, all from one sample in a study of T cells in Graves' hyperthyroidism and ophthalmopathy. TCRdb re-called the multiplex PCR reads with MiXCR, one entry per CDR3 protein. The table lists a few hundred thousand distinct CDR3 sequences, around 20% of them singletons, with under 40% in the top ten. Material for sequencing was blood. The receptor source for this set is a man aged 50 to 60 with Graves' ophthalmopathy. Both conserved end residues are trimmed from each CDR3. The order of the fields is clone size, V gene, CDR3 protein. The size entry is marked missing in some rows and otherwise reads once, few, many or a size class.

>many|TRBV5-5
ASSLRVLEGYT
>many|TRBV5-5
ASGGRGADTQY
>many|TRBV12-3/TRBV12-4
ASVAYNEQF
>-|TRBV4-1
ASSQVSGEKLF
>many|TRBV7-2
ASRFGGLGAF
>few|TRBV7-9
ASSANRGTEAF
>many|TRBV11-2
ASSLVEGADYEQY
>few|TRBV29-1
SAMWTDTQY
>many|TRBV13
ASSRRTENYGYT
>few|TRBV10-2
ASSEMLGHTDTQY
>-|TRBV2
ASTRDSATNEKLF
>many|TRBV7-6
ASSLGVAGEAYNEQF
>few|TRBV6-1
ASSEWSGAINQPQH
>many|TRBV4-1
ASSYGQGYEQY
>few|TRBV7-2
ASSSSHISNQPQH
>many|TRBV3-1
ASSQRWGFTGELF
>few|TRBV7-2
ASSLEALREAAF
>few|TRBV11-2
ASSLDHLASGSYEQY
>many|TRBV7-9
ASSLTASSYNEQF
>many|TRBV15
ATSRERDFQQHSNQPQH
>-|TRBV7-3
ASSLETGDSYEQY
>few|TRBV10-3
AISAGRVNQPQH
>few|TRBV5-1
ASRLEVSYEQY
>few|TRBV2
ASSGGDYYGYT